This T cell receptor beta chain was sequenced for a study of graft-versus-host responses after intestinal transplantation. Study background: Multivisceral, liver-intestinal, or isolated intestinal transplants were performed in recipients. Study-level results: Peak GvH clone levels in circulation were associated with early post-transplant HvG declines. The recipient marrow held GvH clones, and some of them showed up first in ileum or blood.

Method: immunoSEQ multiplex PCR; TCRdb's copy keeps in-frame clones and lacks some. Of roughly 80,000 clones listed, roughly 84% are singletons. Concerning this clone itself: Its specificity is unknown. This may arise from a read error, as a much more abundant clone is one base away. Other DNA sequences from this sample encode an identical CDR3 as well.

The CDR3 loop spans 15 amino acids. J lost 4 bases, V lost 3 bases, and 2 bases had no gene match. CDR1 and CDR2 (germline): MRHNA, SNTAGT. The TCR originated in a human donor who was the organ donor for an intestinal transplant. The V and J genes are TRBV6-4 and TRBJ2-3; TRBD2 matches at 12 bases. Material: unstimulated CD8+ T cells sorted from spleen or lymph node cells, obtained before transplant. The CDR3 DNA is TGTGCCAGCAGTGAACTAGCGGGGGGCCCAGATACGCAGTATTTT. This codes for CASSELAGGPDTQYF.